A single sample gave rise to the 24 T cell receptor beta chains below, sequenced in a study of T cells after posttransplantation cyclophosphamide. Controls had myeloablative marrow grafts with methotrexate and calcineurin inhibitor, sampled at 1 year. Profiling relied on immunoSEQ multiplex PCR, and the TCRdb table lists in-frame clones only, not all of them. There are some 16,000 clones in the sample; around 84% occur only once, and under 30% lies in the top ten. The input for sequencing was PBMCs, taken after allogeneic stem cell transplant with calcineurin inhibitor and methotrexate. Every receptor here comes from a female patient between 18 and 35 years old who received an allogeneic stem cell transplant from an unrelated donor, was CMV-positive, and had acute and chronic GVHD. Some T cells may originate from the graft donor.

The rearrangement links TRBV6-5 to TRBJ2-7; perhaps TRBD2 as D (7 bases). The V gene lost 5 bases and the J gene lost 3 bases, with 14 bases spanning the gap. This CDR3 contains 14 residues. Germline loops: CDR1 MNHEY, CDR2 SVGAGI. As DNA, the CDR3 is TGTGCCAGCAGTAGGGGGGGGAGATTCTACGAGCAGTACTTC. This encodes CASSRGGRFYEQYF.

Here the CDR3 reads CASSISSNTEAFF. Written as DNA, the CDR3 is TGTGCCAGTAGTATTTCATCGAACACTGAAGCTTTCTTT. The chain carries TRBV19 and TRBJ1-1; D uncertain. The CDR3 runs to 13 residues. Germline-derived CDR1 and CDR2 are LNHDA and SQIVND (reference sequence). V shed 3 bases and J shed 1 base, with 6 bases lying between them.

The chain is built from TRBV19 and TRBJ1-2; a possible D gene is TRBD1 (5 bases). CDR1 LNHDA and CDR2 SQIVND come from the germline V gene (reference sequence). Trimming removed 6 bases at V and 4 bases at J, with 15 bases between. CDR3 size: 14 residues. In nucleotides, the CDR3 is TGTGCCAGTAGCCTGCCGAACGGGGGCTATGGCTACACCTTC. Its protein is CASSLPNGGYGYTF.

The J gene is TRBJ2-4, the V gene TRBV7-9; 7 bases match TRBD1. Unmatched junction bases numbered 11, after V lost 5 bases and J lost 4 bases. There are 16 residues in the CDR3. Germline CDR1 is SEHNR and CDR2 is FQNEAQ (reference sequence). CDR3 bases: TGTGCCAGCAGCCCGTGGACAGGCCAAGATAAAAACATTCAGTACTTC. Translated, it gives CASSPWTGQDKNIQYF.

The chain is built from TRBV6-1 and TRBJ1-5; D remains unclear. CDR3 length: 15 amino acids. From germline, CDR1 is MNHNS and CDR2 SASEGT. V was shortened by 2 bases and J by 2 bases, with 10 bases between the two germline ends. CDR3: CASSESDFGNQPQHF. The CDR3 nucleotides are TGTGCCAGCAGTGAAAGCGATTTTGGCAATCAGCCCCAGCATTTT.

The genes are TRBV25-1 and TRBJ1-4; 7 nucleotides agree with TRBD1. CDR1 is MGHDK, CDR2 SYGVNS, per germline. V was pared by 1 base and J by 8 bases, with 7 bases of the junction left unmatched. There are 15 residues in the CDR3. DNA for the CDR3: TGTGCCAGCAGTGAATTTAAGGGGGCAGAAGAAAAACTGTTTTTT. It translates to CASSEFKGAEEKLFF.

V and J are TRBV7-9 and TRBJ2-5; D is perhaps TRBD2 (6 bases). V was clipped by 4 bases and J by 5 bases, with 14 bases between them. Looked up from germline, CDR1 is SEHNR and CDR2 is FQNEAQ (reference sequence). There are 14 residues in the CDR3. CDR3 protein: CASSSPTGGETQYF. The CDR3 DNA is TGTGCCAGCAGCTCTCCTACAGGAGGGGAGACCCAGTACTTC.

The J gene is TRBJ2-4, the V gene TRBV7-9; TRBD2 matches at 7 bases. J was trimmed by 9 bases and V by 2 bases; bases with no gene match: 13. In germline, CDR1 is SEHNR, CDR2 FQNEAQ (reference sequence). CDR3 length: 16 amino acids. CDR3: CASSLNSGAGVPIQYF. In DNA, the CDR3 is TGTGCCAGCAGCTTAAACTCCGGCGCGGGAGTTCCCATTCAGTACTTC. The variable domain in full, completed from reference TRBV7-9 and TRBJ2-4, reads DTGVSQNPRHKITKRGQNVTFRCDPISEHNRLYWYRQTLGQGPEFLTYFQNEAQLEKSRLLSDRFSAERPKGSFSTLEIQRTEQGDSAMYLCASSLNSGAGVPIQYFGAGTRLSVL.

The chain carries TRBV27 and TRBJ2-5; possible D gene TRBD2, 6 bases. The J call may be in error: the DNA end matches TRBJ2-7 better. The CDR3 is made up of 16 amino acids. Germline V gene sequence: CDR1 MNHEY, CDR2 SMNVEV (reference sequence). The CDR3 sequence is CASNMGGALPSYEQYF. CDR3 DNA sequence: TGTGCCAGCAATATGGGAGGAGCTCTTCCCTCCTACGAGCAGTACTTC.

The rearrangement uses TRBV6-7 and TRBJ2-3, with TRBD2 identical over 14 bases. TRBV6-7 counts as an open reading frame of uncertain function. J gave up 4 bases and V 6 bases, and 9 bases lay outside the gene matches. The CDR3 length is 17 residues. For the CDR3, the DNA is TGTGCCAGCAGCATCGGGACTAGCGGGAGTTGGGCAGATACGCAGTATTTT. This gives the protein CASSIGTSGSWADTQYF.

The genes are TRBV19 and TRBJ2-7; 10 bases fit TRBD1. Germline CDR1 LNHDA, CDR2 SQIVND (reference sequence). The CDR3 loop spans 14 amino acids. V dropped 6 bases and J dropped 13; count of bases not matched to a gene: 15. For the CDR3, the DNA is TGTGCCAGTAGGAGACAGGGGGCGCTTGGCAGCGTCTACTTC. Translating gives CASRRQGALGSVYF.

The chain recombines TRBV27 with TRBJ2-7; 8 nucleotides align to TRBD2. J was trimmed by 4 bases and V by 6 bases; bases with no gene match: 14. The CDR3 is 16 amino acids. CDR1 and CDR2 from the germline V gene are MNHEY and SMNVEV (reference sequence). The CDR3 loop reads CASSPTETSVHYEQYF. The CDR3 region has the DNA TGTGCCAGCAGCCCTACCGAGACTAGCGTGCATTACGAGCAGTACTTC.

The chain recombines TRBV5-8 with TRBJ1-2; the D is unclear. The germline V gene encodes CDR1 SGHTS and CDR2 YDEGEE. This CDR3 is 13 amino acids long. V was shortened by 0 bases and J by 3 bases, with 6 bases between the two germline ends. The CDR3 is CASSLASDYGYTF. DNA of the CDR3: TGTGCCAGCAGCTTGGCCTCGGACTATGGCTACACCTTC.

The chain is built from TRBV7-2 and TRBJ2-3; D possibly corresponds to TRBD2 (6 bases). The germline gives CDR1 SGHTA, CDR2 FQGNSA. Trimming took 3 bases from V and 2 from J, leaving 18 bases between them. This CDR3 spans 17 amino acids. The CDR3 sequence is CASSFTLGTLNTDTQYF. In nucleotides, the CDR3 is TGTGCCAGCAGCTTTACCCTCGGGACTCTTAACACAGATACGCAGTATTTT.

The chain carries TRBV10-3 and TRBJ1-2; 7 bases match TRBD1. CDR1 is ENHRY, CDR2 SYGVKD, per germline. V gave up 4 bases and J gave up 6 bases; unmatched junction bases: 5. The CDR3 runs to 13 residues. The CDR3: CAISGTTGDGYTF. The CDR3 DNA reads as TGTGCCATCAGTGGGACAACAGGGGATGGCTACACCTTC.

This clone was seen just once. The DNA for the CDR3 is TGTGCCAGCAGTTTTATGCGGGACAGCTTCTACGAGCAGTACTTC. It encodes CASSFMRDSFYEQYF. The chain has TRBV27 and TRBJ2-7; weak D call: TRBD1 (7 bases). Trimming removed 3 bases at V and 3 bases at J, with 15 bases between. In germline, CDR1 is MNHEY, CDR2 SMNVEV (reference sequence). The CDR3 loop spans 15 amino acids.

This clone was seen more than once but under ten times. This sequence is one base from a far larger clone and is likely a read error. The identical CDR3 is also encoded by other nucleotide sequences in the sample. The CDR3 DNA sequence: TGTGCCAGCAGTTGGGGACACGACTCCTACAATGAGCAGTTCTTC. Protein: CASSWGHDSYNEQFF. The V and J genes are TRBV6-6 and TRBJ2-1; tentative D call: TRBD1 (6 bases). In germline, CDR1 is MNHNY, CDR2 SVGAGI (reference sequence). This CDR3 contains 15 residues. With 4 bases removed from V and 0 bases from J, the gap between germline ends came to 10 bases.

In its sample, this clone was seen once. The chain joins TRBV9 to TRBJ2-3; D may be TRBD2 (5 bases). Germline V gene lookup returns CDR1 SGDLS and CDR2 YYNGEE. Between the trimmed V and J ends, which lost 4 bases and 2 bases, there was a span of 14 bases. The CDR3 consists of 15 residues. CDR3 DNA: TGTGCCAGCAGCCCCAGAGCGGCTGTCACAGATACGCAGTATTTT. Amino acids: CASSPRAAVTDTQYF.

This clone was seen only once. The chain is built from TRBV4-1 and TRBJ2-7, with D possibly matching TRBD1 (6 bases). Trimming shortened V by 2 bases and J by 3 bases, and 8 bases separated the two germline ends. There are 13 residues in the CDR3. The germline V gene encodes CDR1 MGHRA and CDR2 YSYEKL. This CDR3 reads CASSQLDSYEQYF. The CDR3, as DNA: TGCGCCAGCAGCCAACTGGACAGCTACGAGCAGTACTTC.

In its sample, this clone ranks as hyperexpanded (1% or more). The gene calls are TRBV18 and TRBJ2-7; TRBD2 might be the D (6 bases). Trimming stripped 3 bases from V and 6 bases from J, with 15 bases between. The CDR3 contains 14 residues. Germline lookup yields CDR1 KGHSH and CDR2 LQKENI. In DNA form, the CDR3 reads TGTGCCAGCTCACCCGGGCGCGGGACCCGCGAGCAGTACTTC. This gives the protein CASSPGRGTREQYF.

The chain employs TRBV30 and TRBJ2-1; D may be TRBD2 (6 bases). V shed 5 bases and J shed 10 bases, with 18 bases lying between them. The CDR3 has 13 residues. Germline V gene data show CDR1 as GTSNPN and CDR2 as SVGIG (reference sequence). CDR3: CAWSPGTGGEQFF. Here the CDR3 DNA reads TGTGCCTGGTCCCCTGGGACTGGCGGGGAGCAGTTCTTC.

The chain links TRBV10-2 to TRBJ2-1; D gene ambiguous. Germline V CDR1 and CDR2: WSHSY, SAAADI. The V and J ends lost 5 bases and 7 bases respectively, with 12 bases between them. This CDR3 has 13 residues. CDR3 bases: TGCGCCAGCAGTACAACGGTGACTAATGAGCAGTTCTTC. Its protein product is CASSTTVTNEQFF.

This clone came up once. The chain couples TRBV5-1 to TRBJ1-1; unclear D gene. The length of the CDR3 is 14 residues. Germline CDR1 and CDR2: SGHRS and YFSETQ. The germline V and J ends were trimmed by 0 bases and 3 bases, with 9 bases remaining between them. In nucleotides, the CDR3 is TGCGCCAGCAGCTTGGAAACATCCTACACTGAAGCTTTCTTT. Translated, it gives CASSLETSYTEAFF.

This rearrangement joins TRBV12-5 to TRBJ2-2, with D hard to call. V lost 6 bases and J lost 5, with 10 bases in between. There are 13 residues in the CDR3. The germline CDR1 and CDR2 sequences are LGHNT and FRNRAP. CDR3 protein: CASGQVRTGELFF. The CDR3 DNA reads TGTGCTAGTGGCCAAGTCAGGACCGGGGAGCTGTTTTTT.